Listed below are T cell receptor beta chains from one sample, sequenced in a study of a mutant IDH1 vaccine in newly diagnosed glioma. Repertoires were generated with immunoSEQ multiplex PCR, while TCRdb's copy carries only in-frame clones and drops some. The profile shows some 120,000 clones, about 80% of them singletons. Their target antigens are unknown. This sample comprised PBMCs, obtained from a glioma patient whose treatment included an IDH1 peptide vaccine. Every receptor here comes from a man aged 35 to 55 with glioma. Both conserved end residues are part of each CDR3. The D gene is left open where the match is weak. A row's size may be missing; if present it is once, few, many or a size class.

D | J | size | V | DNA | CDR3
TRBD1 | TRBJ1-2 | - | TRBV6-1 | TGTGCCAGCAGTGAAGCGCGTAGGACAGGTACTAACTATGGCTACACCTTC | CASSEARRTGTNYGYTF
TRBD1 | TRBJ1-4 | - | TRBV5-6 | TGTGCCAGCAGCTTGGAGGGACAGGGGACGCCCAATGAAAAACTGTTTTTT | CASSLEGQGTPNEKLFF
- | TRBJ1-4 | - | TRBV30 | TGTGCCTGGAGAAGGGACCGAGCAACTAATGAAAAACTGTTTTTT | CAWRRDRATNEKLFF
- | TRBJ2-5 | - | TRBV5-4 | TGTGCCAGCAGCTTGGGGTCCCCAGCCCAAGAGACCCAGTACTTC | CASSLGSPAQETQYF
- | TRBJ1-4 | - | TRBV6-1 | TGTGCCAGCAGTGAAGTGCCCCCATCGGGTACAACTAATGAAAAACTGTTTTTT | CASSEVPPSGTTNEKLFF
TRBD2 | TRBJ2-7 | - | TRBV27 | TGTGCCAGCAGTTCCTCGGGGGGGACCGAGCAGTACTTC | CASSSSGGTEQYF
- | TRBJ2-7 | - | TRBV2 | TGTGCCAGCAGGGAGACGCAGGAGCAGTACTTC | CASRETQEQYF
TRBD1 | TRBJ2-7 | - | TRBV5-1 | TGCGCCAGCAGCTTGGTACAGGGGGCCTACGAGCAGTACTTC | CASSLVQGAYEQYF
- | TRBJ1-5 | - | TRBV19 | TGTGCCAGTAGTATAAGATCGGTTGGCCAGGGCAAAATAAATAGCAATCAGCCCCAGCATTTT | CASSIRSVGQGKINSNQPQHF
- | TRBJ2-2 | few | TRBV7-3 | TGTGCCAGCAGCTCTCCAACGAACACCGGGGAGCTGTTTTTT | CASSSPTNTGELFF
- | TRBJ1-1 | - | TRBV2 | TGTGCCAGCAGTGAAGGGGGCACTGAAGCTTTCTTT | CASSEGGTEAFF
TRBD1 | TRBJ1-2 | - | TRBV19 | TGTGCCAGCCAAAACCCCAACAGGGGAGAAGGCTACACCTTC | CASQNPNRGEGYTF
TRBD1 | TRBJ1-5 | - | TRBV2 | TGTGCCAGCAGGACGAGACAGGGGGGCGGGAGCAATCAGCCCCAGCATTTT | CASRTRQGGGSNQPQHF
- | TRBJ2-3 | - | TRBV30 | TGTGCCTGGAGTCCCTGGGACCGTCGGGCGGCAGATACGCAGTATTTT | CAWSPWDRRAADTQYF
TRBD1 | TRBJ2-2 | - | TRBV19 | TGTGCCAGTAGTATGACAGGGAAAGGCAACACCGGGGAGCTGTTTTTT | CASSMTGKGNTGELFF
- | TRBJ2-7 | - | TRBV30 | TGTGCCTGGAGTGTAAACGTTGCCTACGAGCAGTACTTC | CAWSVNVAYEQYF
TRBD1 | TRBJ2-7 | once | TRBV9 | TGTGCCAGCAGCGGTGGGACAGGCTTATCCTACGAGCAGTACTTC | CASSGGTGLSYEQYF
TRBD2 | TRBJ2-5 | - | TRBV9 | TGTGCCAGCAGCGCCCGCGGGGGGCGAGTGGAGGAGACCCAGTACTTC | CASSARGGRVEETQYF
- | TRBJ2-3 | - | TRBV5-4 | TGTGCCAGCAGCGGCGGGGACAGCCGCACAGATACGCAGTATTTT | CASSGGDSRTDTQYF
- | TRBJ2-5 | - | TRBV10-3 | TGTGCCATCAGTGAGGAATCCCCTAGGGAAGAGACCCAGTACTTC | CAISEESPREETQYF